A single sample is the source of the 16 T cell receptor beta chains below, sequenced in a study of shared clonotypes between healthy human individuals. Assay used: immunoSEQ multiplex PCR; TCRdb lists only in-frame clones, some missing. The sample includes 2 million to 2.5 million clones, approximately 95% of them seen just once. Specimen: naive CD4+ T cells sorted from blood. This sample's subset: CD45RA+ positively selected. All receptors come from a man aged 18-30 years in good health.

V gene TRBV5-4 combines with J gene TRBJ2-3, with 8 positions matching TRBD1. This CDR3 region has 15 residues. V lost 6 bases, J lost 4 bases, and 10 bases stayed unmatched. CDR1 and CDR2 from the germline V gene are SGHNT and YYREEE (reference sequence). CDR3 bases: TGTGCCAGCACCCTCACCACAGGGGGGTCAGATACGCAGTATTTT. It codes for CASTLTTGGSDTQYF.

CDR3 residues: CASSQPQGAEQFF. The CDR3 nucleotides are TGCGCCAGCAGCCAACCTCAGGGGGCTGAGCAGTTCTTC. V is TRBV4-1 and J is TRBJ2-1; TRBD1 matches at 8 bases. Germline V CDR1 and CDR2: MGHRA, YSYEKL. CDR3 length: 13 amino acids. Trimming at V came to 2 bases and at J to 9 bases, leaving 3 bases not matched to a gene.

The chain recombines TRBV19 with TRBJ2-3; 13 positions match TRBD2. This CDR3 is built from 16 residues. Per germline, CDR1 LNHDA and CDR2 SQIVND (reference sequence). Germline trimming cut 5 bases from V and 1 base from J; bases unmatched to any gene: 3. CDR3 nucleotides: TGTGCCAGTAGTTTCGGACTAGCGGGGGGCACAGATACGCAGTATTTT. Its translation is CASSFGLAGGTDTQYF.

V is TRBV6-6 and J is TRBJ1-5; tentative D call: TRBD1 (6 bases). CDR3 length: 16 residues. Trimming pared 4 bases from V and 2 bases from J, leaving 15 bases between. Germline V gene data show CDR1 as MNHNY and CDR2 as SVGAGI (reference sequence). The CDR3 nucleotides read TGTGCCAGCAGTTGGGGCTCGGCAGGGGGCAATCAGCCCCAGCATTTT. Translating gives CASSWGSAGGNQPQHF.

The chain is built from TRBV6-5 and TRBJ1-2; tentatively, D is TRBD1 (5 bases). Germline assignment: CDR1 MNHEY and CDR2 SVGAGI. Trimming took 2 bases from V and 2 from J, leaving 15 bases between them. The CDR3 consists of 16 residues. The CDR3 is CASSYEGVRSNYGYTF. The CDR3 DNA reads as TGTGCCAGCAGTTACGAAGGGGTGCGATCCAACTATGGCTACACCTTC.

The rearrangement uses TRBV10-3 and TRBJ2-1, with 7 nucleotides matching TRBD1. This CDR3 spans 14 amino acids. Losses at the gene ends were 7 bases for V and 0 bases for J; bases not matched to a gene: 3. Germline CDR1 and CDR2: ENHRY and SYGVKD. This CDR3 is CAIKGQSSYNEQFF. CDR3 coding DNA: TGTGCCATCAAGGGACAGAGCTCCTACAATGAGCAGTTCTTC.

The CDR3 is CAISDGQGDNYEQYF. CDR3 nucleotide sequence: TGTGCCATCAGTGACGGACAGGGGGACAACTACGAGCAGTACTTC. The chain links TRBV10-3 to TRBJ2-7; 10 nucleotides match TRBD1. With 3 bases clipped from V and 3 bases from J, the junction kept 5 bases outside the gene matches. Germline V lookup: CDR1 ENHRY, CDR2 SYGVKD. The CDR3 contains 15 residues.

V gene TRBV6-6 combines with J gene TRBJ1-1; the D gene is possibly TRBD1 (6 bases). Trimming removed 6 bases from V and 4 bases from J, with 12 bases in between. Looked up from germline, CDR1 is MNHNY and CDR2 is SVGAGI (reference sequence). The length of the CDR3 is 13 residues. CDR3 sequence: CASRETGSTEAFF. Written as DNA, the CDR3 is TGTGCCAGCAGGGAGACAGGAAGCACTGAAGCTTTCTTT.

V and J are TRBV6-4 and TRBJ2-5; perhaps TRBD1 as D (6 bases). The CDR3 loop spans 16 amino acids. In germline, CDR1 is MRHNA, CDR2 SNTAGT. The V end lost 9 bases, the J end lost 2 bases, and 22 bases lay between the germline ends. The CDR3 loop reads CARERQAGQGQETQYF. In nucleotides, the CDR3 is TGTGCCAGGGAGAGACAGGCCGGGCAGGGGCAAGAGACCCAGTACTTC.

This chain uses TRBV6-1 with TRBJ1-6; D is ambiguous. Germline V gene lookup returns CDR1 MNHNS and CDR2 SASEGT. The CDR3 runs to 15 residues. Deletions cut 3 bases from V and 13 bases from J, with 19 bases between. As DNA, the CDR3 is TGTGCCAGCAGTGACAGGACTCCCTTTGAAGCTCCCCTCCACTTT. Its translation is CASSDRTPFEAPLHF.

The chain carries TRBV11-2 and TRBJ1-1, with 7 positions matching TRBD1. This CDR3 has 14 residues. With V trimmed by 1 base and J by 5 bases, 4 bases remained unmatched. Germline values: CDR1 SGHAT, CDR2 FQNNGV. In nucleotides, the CDR3 is TGTGCCAGCAGCTTAGTGCAGGGGGGAACTGAAGCTTTCTTT. Protein product: CASSLVQGGTEAFF. Supplemented by reference TRBV11-2 and TRBJ1-1, the full variable domain reads EAGVAQSPRYKIIEKRQSVAFWCNPISGHATLYWYQQILGQGPKLLIQFQNNGVVDDSQLPKDRFSAERLKGVDSTLKIQPAKLEDSAVYLCASSLVQGGTEAFFGQGTRLTVV.

The gene calls are TRBV28 and TRBJ2-3, with 15 bases matching TRBD2. The CDR3 has 17 residues. Unmatched junction bases numbered 4, after V lost 3 bases and J lost 3 bases. Germline V gene data show CDR1 as MDHEN and CDR2 as SYDVKM. DNA for the CDR3: TGTGCCAGCAGTTTCCTCGGGACTAGCGGGGGGACAGATACGCAGTATTTT. It codes for CASSFLGTSGGTDTQYF.

About this clone itself: In the same sample, other DNA sequences code for this CDR3. J is TRBJ2-1 and V is TRBV5-1, with D unresolved. V lost 0 bases and J lost 5, with 3 bases in between. Germline V gene sequence: CDR1 SGHRS, CDR2 YFSETQ. The CDR3 has 12 amino acids. The CDR3 protein is CASSLADNEQFF. DNA of the CDR3: TGCGCCAGCAGCTTGGCGGACAATGAGCAGTTCTTC.

The chain combines TRBV28 with TRBJ1-4; no clear D. Trimming stripped 5 bases from V and 8 bases from J, with 12 bases between. The germline V gene encodes CDR1 MDHEN and CDR2 SYDVKM. CDR3 size: 13 residues. The CDR3 DNA sequence: TGTGCCAGCAGTCCCCTTCTTTCGGAAAAACTGTTTTTT. Translation: CASSPLLSEKLFF. The variable domain in full, completed from reference TRBV28 and TRBJ1-4, reads DVKVTQSSRYLVKRTGEKVFLECVQDMDHENMFWYRQDPGLGLRLIYFSYDVKMKEKGDIPEGYSVSREKKERFSLILESASTNQTSMYLCASSPLLSEKLFFGSGTQLSVL.

The chain combines TRBV6-1 with TRBJ1-6, with D uncertain. CDR3 length: 13 amino acids. Trimming shortened V by 6 bases and J by 10 bases, and 13 bases separated the two germline ends. CDR1 and CDR2 from the germline V gene are MNHNS and SASEGT. This chain's CDR3 is CASREEPRSPLHF. The DNA of the CDR3 is TGTGCCAGCAGGGAGGAACCAAGGTCACCCCTCCACTTT.

The CDR3 is CASSTFPGTGVYEQYF. The DNA for the CDR3 is TGCGCCAGCAGCACCTTCCCCGGGACAGGGGTCTACGAGCAGTACTTC. J is TRBJ2-7 and V is TRBV5-1, with 10 bases fitting TRBD1. The CDR3 runs to 16 residues. V trimming: 4 bases; J trimming: 3 bases; junction bases outside the gene matches: 10. CDR1 is SGHRS, CDR2 YFSETQ, per germline. The full variable domain, with the rest looked up from reference TRBV5-1 and TRBJ2-7, is KAGVTQTPRYLIKTRGQQVTLSCSPISGHRSVSWYQQTPGQGLQFLFEYFSETQRNKGNFPGRFSGRQFSNSRSEMNVSTLELGDSALYLCASSTFPGTGVYEQYFGPGTRLTVT.